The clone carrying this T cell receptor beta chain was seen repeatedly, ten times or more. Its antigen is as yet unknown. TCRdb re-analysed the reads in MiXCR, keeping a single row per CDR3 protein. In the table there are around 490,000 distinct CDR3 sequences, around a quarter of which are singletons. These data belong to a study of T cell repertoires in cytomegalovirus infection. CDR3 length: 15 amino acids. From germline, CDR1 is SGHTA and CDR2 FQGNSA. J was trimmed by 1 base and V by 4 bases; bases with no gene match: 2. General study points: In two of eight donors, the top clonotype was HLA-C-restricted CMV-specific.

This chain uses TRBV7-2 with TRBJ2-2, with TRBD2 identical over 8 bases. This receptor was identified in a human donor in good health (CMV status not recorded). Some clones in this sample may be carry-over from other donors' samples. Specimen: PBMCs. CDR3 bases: TGTGCCAGCAGCTCGGGGGGGCGGAACACCGGGGAGCTGTTTTTT. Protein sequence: CASSSGGRNTGELFF.